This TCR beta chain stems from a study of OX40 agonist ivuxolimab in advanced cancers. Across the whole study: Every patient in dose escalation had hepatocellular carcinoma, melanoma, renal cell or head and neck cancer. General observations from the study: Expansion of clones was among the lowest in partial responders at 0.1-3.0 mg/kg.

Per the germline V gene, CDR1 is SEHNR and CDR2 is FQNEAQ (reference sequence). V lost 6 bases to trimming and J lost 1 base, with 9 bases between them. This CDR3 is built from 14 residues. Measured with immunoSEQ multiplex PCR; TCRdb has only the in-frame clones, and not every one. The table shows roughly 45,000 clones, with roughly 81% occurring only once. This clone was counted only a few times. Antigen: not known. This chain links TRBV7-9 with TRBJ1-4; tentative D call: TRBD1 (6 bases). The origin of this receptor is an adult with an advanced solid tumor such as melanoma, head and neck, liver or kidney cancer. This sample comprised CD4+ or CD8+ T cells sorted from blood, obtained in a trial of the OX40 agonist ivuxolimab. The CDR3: CASSLDRTNEKLFF. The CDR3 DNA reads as TGTGCCAGCAGTTTGGACAGAACTAATGAAAAACTGTTTTTT.